This T cell receptor (beta chain) came from a study of T-cell reconstitution after alpha-beta-depleted transplantation in children. The CDR3 sequence is 16 residues long. V shed 4 bases and J shed 5 bases, with 18 bases lying between them. Germline loops: CDR1 MDHEN, CDR2 SYDVKM. The TCRbeta library incorporated unique molecular identifiers. In TCRdb, the PCR reads were re-called with MiXCR into one record per CDR3 protein. This sample has some 450,000 distinct CDR3 sequences, with over 40% found just once. The chain employs TRBV28 and TRBJ2-1; possibly TRBD2 for D (5 bases). The source was PBMCs, collected before TCRalphabeta/CD19-depleted stem cell transplant. The clonotype originates from a girl aged 2-15 years with aplastic anemia, due to receive a stem cell transplant. The CDR3 coding sequence is TGTGCCAGCAGTTCGCCAGTCTGGCGGGTGAACAATGAGCAGTTCTTC. Amino acids: CASSSPVWRVNNEQFF.